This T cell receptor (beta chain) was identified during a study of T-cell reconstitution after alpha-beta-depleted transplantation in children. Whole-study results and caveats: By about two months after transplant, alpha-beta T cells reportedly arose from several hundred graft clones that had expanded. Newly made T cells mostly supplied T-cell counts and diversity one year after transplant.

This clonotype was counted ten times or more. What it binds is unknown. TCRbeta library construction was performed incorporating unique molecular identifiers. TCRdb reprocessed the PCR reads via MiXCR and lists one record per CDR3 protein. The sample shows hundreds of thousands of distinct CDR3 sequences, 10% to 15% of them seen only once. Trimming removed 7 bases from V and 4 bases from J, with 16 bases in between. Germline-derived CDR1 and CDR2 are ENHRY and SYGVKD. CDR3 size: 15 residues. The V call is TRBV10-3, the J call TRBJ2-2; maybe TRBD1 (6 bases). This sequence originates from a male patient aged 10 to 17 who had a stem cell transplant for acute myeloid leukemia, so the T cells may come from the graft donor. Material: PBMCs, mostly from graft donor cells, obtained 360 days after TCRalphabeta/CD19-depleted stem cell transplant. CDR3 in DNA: TGTGCCATCACCGGGCAGGGGACACCCACCGGGGAGCTGTTTTTT. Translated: CAITGQGTPTGELFF.